This entry lists 25 T cell receptor beta chains sequenced from one sample in a study of CD8 T cells in Susac syndrome (dated by TCRdb to between 2018 and 2021). Libraries came from the immunoSEQ multiplex PCR assay. RNA was extracted using the RNeasy kit, and roughly 0.45 to 1 microgram was reverse transcribed with random hexamers. TCRdb handled the public reads itself, with Q25 trimming in fastp and clone calling in MiXCR, and kept productive beta chains. A single entry per CDR3 protein holds the most common genes and DNA from its merged rows. The sample profile shows 80,000 to 90,000 distinct CDR3 sequences; roughly 94% of them were found once. The leading ten clones occupy roughly 0.46% of the sample. The sample consisted of CD8+ T cells from PBMCs. The source is a human donor with Susac syndrome.

The chain has TRBV19 and TRBJ2-1; the match to TRBD2 covers 7 bases. The CDR3 runs 15 residues. J gave up 5 bases and V 4 bases, and 8 bases lay outside the gene matches. Germline V gene sequence: CDR1 LNHDA, CDR2 SQIVND (reference sequence). Written as DNA, the CDR3 is TGTGCCAGTAGTACCGCAGCGGGGCCAGACAATGAGCAGTTCTTC. It specifies CASSTAAGPDNEQFF.

The gene calls are TRBV27 and TRBJ2-1; maybe TRBD1 (5 bases). Germline V lookup: CDR1 MNHEY, CDR2 SMNVEV (reference sequence). Trimming took 2 bases from V and 4 from J, leaving 6 bases between them. This CDR3 region has 13 residues. CDR3 nucleotide sequence: TGTGCCAGCAGTTTAAACAGGTACAATGAGCAGTTCTTC. Its translation is CASSLNRYNEQFF.

The chain couples TRBV13 to TRBJ2-7; 7 bases fit TRBD2. Germline-derived CDR1 and CDR2 are PRHDT and FYEKMQ (reference sequence). V lost 1 base and J lost 2; bases outside the gene matches: 5. The CDR3 sequence is 15 residues long. The CDR3 nucleotides are TGTGCCAGCAGCTTAGAGAGCGGGACCCCCTACGAGCAGTACTTC. Translated: CASSLESGTPYEQYF.

The chain carries TRBV4-1 and TRBJ2-7, with TRBD1 as a possible D gene (5 bases). In germline, CDR1 is MGHRA, CDR2 YSYEKL. V lost 0 bases and J lost 0, with 12 bases in between. There are 16 residues in the CDR3. The CDR3: CASSQEEGVGSYEQYF. CDR3 DNA: TGCGCCAGCAGCCAAGAGGAAGGGGTAGGCTCCTACGAGCAGTACTTC.

The chain recombines TRBV20-1 with TRBJ2-7, with 8 bases identical to TRBD2. The germline CDR1 and CDR2 sequences are DFQATT and SNEGSKA (reference sequence). The CDR3 totals 15 residues. After removal of 4 bases from V and 2 bases from J, the junction contained 10 bases not matched to a gene. The CDR3 DNA sequence: TGCAGTGCTACCCAGCGAGGACTAGCTCCCTACGAGCAGTACTTC. Translated, it gives CSATQRGLAPYEQYF.

The chain couples TRBV9 to TRBJ1-1, with D perhaps TRBD1 (5 bases). Between the trimmed V and J ends, which lost 5 bases and 11 bases, there was a span of 16 bases. Germline V gene lookup returns CDR1 SGDLS and CDR2 YYNGEE. This CDR3 has 12 amino acids. Here the CDR3 DNA reads TGTGCCAGCAGGGGGACGGGGGGTTCGGCTTTCTTT. It translates to CASRGTGGSAFF.

The chain joins TRBV13 to TRBJ2-5; D may be TRBD1 (5 bases). The germline V gene encodes CDR1 PRHDT and CDR2 FYEKMQ (reference sequence). V was cut by 8 bases and J by 1 base, with 11 bases left in between. The CDR3 spans 13 residues. The CDR3 sequence is CASGAEVQETQYF. CDR3 nucleotide sequence: TGTGCCAGCGGGGCAGAAGTCCAAGAGACCCAGTACTTC.

The V and J genes are TRBV27 and TRBJ2-7; 8 positions match TRBD1. The CDR3 extends over 16 amino acids. CDR1 is MNHEY, CDR2 SMNVEV, per germline (reference sequence). The V segment lost 5 bases and the J segment 2 bases; nucleotides outside the gene matches: 11. CDR3 region: CASSISLDRAAYEQYF. CDR3 sequence (DNA): TGTGCCAGCAGTATCTCCCTGGACAGGGCCGCCTACGAGCAGTACTTC.

V and J are TRBV12-3 or TRBV12-4 and TRBJ2-1, with 9 bases matching TRBD2. J gave up 6 bases and V 7 bases, and 7 bases lay outside the gene matches. CDR3 size: 14 residues. The CDR3 spells CASTDGLAFNEQFF. In DNA, the CDR3 is TGTGCCAGCACCGACGGACTAGCGTTCAATGAGCAGTTCTTC.

This chain links TRBV13 with TRBJ1-1, with D unclear. V lost 6 bases and J 9 bases, leaving 14 bases between the germline ends. Looked up from germline, CDR1 is PRHDT and CDR2 is FYEKMQ (reference sequence). The CDR3 runs 12 residues. The CDR3 bases are TGTGCCAGCAGTACAGACCTTGGTAAAGCTTTCTTT. Translating gives CASSTDLGKAFF.

The V call is TRBV14, the J call TRBJ1-5; D remains unclear. Trimming left V 0 bases short and J 0 bases short, with 9 bases between. This CDR3 has 16 residues. CDR1 and CDR2 from the germline V gene are SGHDN and FVKESK. DNA of the CDR3: TGTGCCAGCAGCCAAGAGTCGTATCGTAGCAATCAGCCCCAGCATTTT. Its translation: CASSQESYRSNQPQHF.

The V and J genes are TRBV24-1 and TRBJ2-3; 7 positions agree with TRBD1. The CDR3 loop spans 16 amino acids. The germline V gene has CDR1 KGHDR and CDR2 SFDVKD. V was pared by 5 bases and J by 5 bases, with 12 bases of the junction left unmatched. For the CDR3, the DNA is TGTGCCACCAGTGCCCCCGGTGAGGGGGCCAAAGATACGCAGTATTTT. It yields the protein CATSAPGEGAKDTQYF.

The rearrangement links TRBV3-1 to TRBJ2-1, with TRBD2 identical over 7 bases. Germline CDR1 is LGHDT and CDR2 is YNNKEL (reference sequence). V was pared by 3 bases and J by 0 bases, with 5 bases of the junction left unmatched. This CDR3 spans 16 amino acids. The CDR3 DNA reads as TGTGCCAGCAGCCAGGAACTAGCGACCTCCTACAATGAGCAGTTCTTC. The encoded protein is CASSQELATSYNEQFF.

The chain's CDR3 is CASSSGRQHSYEQYF. CDR3 DNA: TGTGCCAGCAGCTCCGGGCGTCAGCACTCCTACGAGCAGTACTTC. The V call is TRBV7-9, the J call TRBJ2-7; D is undetermined. Germline assignment: CDR1 SEHNR and CDR2 FQNEAQ (reference sequence). V shed 4 bases and J shed 0 bases, with 13 bases lying between them. CDR3 size: 15 residues.

The J gene is TRBJ2-1, the V gene TRBV6-5, with D perhaps TRBD1 (6 bases). CDR3 length equals 15 residues. The germline V gene encodes CDR1 MNHEY and CDR2 SVGAGI. Deletions cut 1 base from V and 5 bases from J, with 12 bases between. This CDR3 is CASSYFTGTNNEQFF. For the CDR3, the DNA is TGTGCCAGCAGTTACTTTACCGGGACAAACAATGAGCAGTTCTTC.

This clonotype was seen a single time. The rearrangement joins TRBV24-1 to TRBJ2-1, with D possibly being TRBD1 (5 bases). Trimming stripped 2 bases from V and 9 bases from J, with 7 bases between. The germline gives CDR1 KGHDR, CDR2 SFDVKD. The CDR3 covers 12 residues. CDR3 sequence (DNA): TGTGCCACCAGTGATTGGACAAGTGAGCAGTTCTTC. Its protein product is CATSDWTSEQFF.

The chain employs TRBV12-3 or TRBV12-4 and TRBJ1-1; D gene ambiguous. V lost 4 bases to trimming and J lost 1 base, with 7 bases between them. CDR3 length: 13 amino acids. CDR3 DNA: TGTGCCAGCAGTTCAACAGAGAACACTGAAGCTTTCTTT. Its translation: CASSSTENTEAFF.

This clonotype was observed a single time. CDR3 protein: CASTGQNYGYTF. DNA for the CDR3: TGTGCCAGCACCGGACAGAACTATGGCTACACCTTC. The chain links TRBV25-1 to TRBJ1-2; TRBD1 might be the D (6 bases). This CDR3 has 12 residues. Per germline, CDR1 MGHDK and CDR2 SYGVNS. Trimming stripped 7 bases from V and 2 bases from J, with 8 bases between.

The chain combines TRBV12-5 with TRBJ2-7; D is perhaps TRBD1 (5 bases). Germline V CDR1 and CDR2: LGHNT, FRNRAP. Trimming took off 6 bases at V and 6 bases at J, with 15 bases between the two ends. CDR3 length equals 13 residues. CDR3 nucleotide sequence: TGTGCTAGTGGCTCAGGGCCGGAAGTCGAGCAGTACTTC. Translated: CASGSGPEVEQYF.

The chain carries TRBV2 and TRBJ1-2; 7 nucleotides align to TRBD1. The CDR3 extends over 16 amino acids. Trimming cost V 4 bases and J 4 bases; bases outside gene matches: 12. CDR1 is SNHLY and CDR2 is FYNNEI in the germline V gene. CDR3 coding DNA: TGTGCCAGCAGTGGATGGGCAGGGGGTATTGGCTATGGCTACACCTTC. Residues: CASSGWAGGIGYGYTF.

The V gene is TRBV11-2, the J gene TRBJ2-5; 7 bases are shared with TRBD1. The CDR3 is made up of 14 amino acids. With 4 bases clipped from V and 3 bases from J, the junction kept 5 bases outside the gene matches. Per germline, CDR1 SGHAT and CDR2 FQNNGV. CDR3 coding DNA: TGTGCCAGCAGCTCATTACAGGGGAAAGAGACCCAGTACTTC. It encodes CASSSLQGKETQYF.

The rearrangement links TRBV9 to TRBJ1-1; D not resolved. V was shortened by 2 bases and J by 0 bases, with 8 bases between the two germline ends. Germline V gene data show CDR1 as SGDLS and CDR2 as YYNGEE. This CDR3 has 14 residues. The CDR3 protein is CASSVIDVNTEAFF. The CDR3, as DNA: TGTGCCAGCAGCGTCATCGACGTGAACACTGAAGCTTTCTTT.

V usage is TRBV3-1 and J usage is TRBJ2-7; D gene uncertain. V lost 1 base and J lost 2, with 9 bases in between. This CDR3 is built from 14 residues. Per the germline V gene, CDR1 is LGHDT and CDR2 is YNNKEL (reference sequence). DNA of the CDR3: TGTGCCAGCAGCCAAGCGCAGGCACCCTACGAGCAGTACTTC. Residues: CASSQAQAPYEQYF.

J is TRBJ2-3 and V is TRBV29-1, with D possibly TRBD2 on 6 matching bases. Germline loops: CDR1 SQVTM, CDR2 ANQGSEA. This CDR3 spans 15 amino acids. V was trimmed by 0 bases and J by 0 bases, leaving 10 bases between them. The CDR3 nucleotides are TGCAGCGTTGAAGATCGGGACTTTAGCACAGATACGCAGTATTTT. The encoded protein is CSVEDRDFSTDTQYF.

The chain recombines TRBV4-3 with TRBJ2-7; possible D gene TRBD2, 7 bases. CDR1 and CDR2 (germline): LGHNA, YSLEER. Trimming shortened V by 0 bases and J by 5 bases, and 14 bases separated the two germline ends. This CDR3 contains 15 residues. Written as DNA, the CDR3 is TGCGCCAGCAGCCAAGATGGCGGGGGCAAGGACGAGCAGTACTTC. The encoded protein is CASSQDGGGKDEQYF.